These 28 T cell receptor beta chains came from one sample sequenced in a study of shared clonotypes between healthy human individuals. This table comes from immunoSEQ multiplex PCR, and its TCRdb copy is limited to in-frame clones, with some not included. Here the sample spans under 2.5 million clones, under 95% being singletons. The source material was naive CD4+ T cells from PBMCs. Subset specified: CD45RA+ positively selected. These receptors all stem from a man between 18 and 35 years old in good health. Some clones in this sample may be carry-over from other donors' samples.

Comments on this clone: Other DNA variants within this sample encode the same CDR3. The CDR3 coding sequence is TGTGCCAGCAGCTTAGGCCAAGAGACCCAGTACTTC. Translation gives CASSLGQETQYF. The chain recombines TRBV7-9 with TRBJ2-5; D call uncertain. This CDR3 comprises 12 residues. Germline V gene sequence: CDR1 SEHNR, CDR2 FQNEAQ (reference sequence). Trimming stripped 1 base from V and 1 base from J, with 1 base between.

The chain joins TRBV6-5 to TRBJ2-5; tentative D call: TRBD2 (6 bases). V was pared by 2 bases and J by 3 bases, with 7 bases between. The CDR3 contains 13 residues. CDR1 MNHEY and CDR2 SVGAGI come from the germline V gene. The CDR3 nucleotides are TGTGCCAGCAGTTACGGGGGGAAAGAGACCCAGTACTTC. Protein sequence: CASSYGGKETQYF.

The V and J genes are TRBV6-5 and TRBJ1-3, with D perhaps TRBD1 (5 bases). Trimming stripped 4 bases from V and 0 bases from J, with 10 bases between. Per the germline V gene, CDR1 is MNHEY and CDR2 is SVGAGI. The CDR3 has 15 residues. The CDR3 nucleotides read TGTGCCAGCAGTTTCGACAGCCTCTCTGGAAACACCATATATTTT. It translates to CASSFDSLSGNTIYF.

This clone is a singleton in its sample. J is TRBJ2-5 and V is TRBV19, with D perhaps assigned TRBD1 or TRBD2 (6 bases each). Germline V gene data show CDR1 as LNHDA and CDR2 as SQIVND (reference sequence). The CDR3 totals 12 residues. V lost 11 bases and J lost 5, with 15 bases in between. The CDR3 loop reads CASKGGRETQYF. The CDR3 DNA is TGTGCCTCGAAGGGGGGTCGGGAGACCCAGTACTTC. Using reference TRBV19 and TRBJ2-5 for the parts outside the CDR3, the full variable domain is DGGITQSPKYLFRKEGQNVTLSCEQNLNHDAMYWYRQDPGQGLRLIYYSQIVNDFQKGDIAEGYSVSREKKESFPLTVTSAQKNPTAFYLCASKGGRETQYFGPGTRLLVL.

V and J are TRBV2 and TRBJ2-1; no reliable D call. The germline gives CDR1 SNHLY, CDR2 FYNNEI. This CDR3 has 16 amino acids. Between the trimmed V and J ends, which lost 3 bases and 3 bases, there was a span of 15 bases. The CDR3 sequence is CASSDFSAGFYNEQFF. The CDR3 DNA is TGTGCCAGCAGTGATTTCTCTGCCGGGTTCTACAATGAGCAGTTCTTC.

The V call is TRBV5-4, the J call TRBJ1-2; D unresolved. The CDR3 is 14 residues long. From germline, CDR1 is SGHNT and CDR2 YYREEE (reference sequence). The V end lost 7 bases, the J end lost 8 bases, and 21 bases lay between the germline ends. The CDR3 coding sequence is TGTGCCAGCGGTGGATTGAGGGATCGTGAAGGCTACACCTTC. Protein: CASGGLRDREGYTF.

The chain couples TRBV14 to TRBJ2-7, with 8 bases fitting TRBD1. J gave up 2 bases and V 4 bases, and 4 bases lay outside the gene matches. The V gene's germline CDR1 is SGHDN and CDR2 FVKESK. The CDR3 runs to 14 residues. The CDR3 region has the DNA TGTGCCAGCAGCCTCGGACAGGGCCCCTACGAGCAGTACTTC. It yields the protein CASSLGQGPYEQYF.

This clone was counted between two and nine times. The gene calls are TRBV13 and TRBJ1-3; D is undetermined. Germline CDR1 reads PRHDT; CDR2 reads FYEKMQ (reference sequence). V lost 5 bases and J lost 0, with 14 bases in between. CDR3 length equals 16 residues. The CDR3 nucleotides read TGTGCCAGCAGCCCGTCCCTTGCCTCCTCTGGAAACACCATATATTTT. This codes for CASSPSLASSGNTIYF. The full variable domain, completed using reference TRBV13 and TRBJ1-3, is AAGVIQSPRHLIKEKRETATLKCYPIPRHDTVYWYQQGPGQDPQFLISFYEKMQSDKGSIPDRFSAQQFSDYHSELNMSSLELGDSALYFCASSPSLASSGNTIYFGEGSWLTVV.

The chain uses TRBV6-6 and TRBJ1-1; 8 bases align to TRBD1. The germline V gene has CDR1 MNHNY and CDR2 SVGAGI (reference sequence). Unmatched junction bases numbered 2, after V lost 1 base and J lost 1 base. There are 15 residues in the CDR3. CDR3 DNA sequence: TGTGCCAGCAGTTACTTAACAGGGGGGAACACTGAAGCTTTCTTT. It codes for CASSYLTGGNTEAFF.

This chain links TRBV18 with TRBJ1-2; D may be TRBD1 (5 bases). Germline CDR1 and CDR2: KGHSH and LQKENI. Trimming removed 3 bases at V and 4 bases at J, with 15 bases between. The CDR3 has 15 amino acids. CDR3 sequence reads: CASSPTQQGGYGYTF. The CDR3 nucleotides read TGTGCCAGCTCACCGACACAGCAGGGTGGCTATGGCTACACCTTC.

V usage is TRBV20-1 and J usage is TRBJ2-1; D unclear. CDR3 length: 11 residues. Trimming pared 5 bases from V and 8 bases from J, leaving 10 bases between. Per the germline V gene, CDR1 is DFQATT and CDR2 is SNEGSKA (reference sequence). Here the CDR3 DNA reads TGCAGTGCTGACGGCCCCCATGAGCAGTTCTTC. Translating it yields CSADGPHEQFF.

In DNA, the CDR3 is TGTGCCAGCAGTCAGGACGGGAGGGGAGCTTTCTTT. It specifies CASSQDGRGAFF. The chain uses TRBV6-6 and TRBJ1-1, with D possibly TRBD1 on 5 matching bases. The V gene's germline CDR1 is MNHNY and CDR2 SVGAGI (reference sequence). V lost 5 bases, J lost 10 bases, and 14 bases lay in between. This CDR3 is 12 amino acids long.

This chain links TRBV19 with TRBJ2-1; the match to TRBD2 covers 11 bases. Looked up from germline, CDR1 is LNHDA and CDR2 is SQIVND (reference sequence). V was pared by 3 bases and J by 7 bases, with 8 bases of the junction left unmatched. This CDR3 contains 16 residues. CDR3 sequence (DNA): TGTGCCAGTAGTATGGGCCTAGCGGGGGGATTGAATGAGCAGTTCTTC. Translating it yields CASSMGLAGGLNEQFF.

Points on this clone: This sample also contains other DNA sequences that code for the same CDR3. The V call is TRBV7-3, the J call TRBJ2-3, with D perhaps assigned TRBD1 or TRBD2 (5 bases each). The germline gives CDR1 SGHTA, CDR2 FQGTGA. Trimming left V 0 bases short and J 1 base short, with 8 bases between. The CDR3 is 15 amino acids. CDR3 in amino acids: CASSLTRDRTDTQYF. The CDR3, as DNA: TGTGCCAGCAGCTTAACCAGGGACCGCACAGATACGCAGTATTTT.

V is TRBV28 and J is TRBJ2-2; 11 nucleotides match TRBD2. The germline CDR1 and CDR2 sequences are MDHEN and SYDVKM. The CDR3 has 15 amino acids. The V and J ends lost 6 bases and 7 bases, in that order; junction bases with no gene match: 7. The CDR3 bases are TGTGCCAGCAGCGACCCGGGACTAGCGGTCGGGGAGCTGTTTTTT. Its protein product is CASSDPGLAVGELFF.

V usage is TRBV5-1 and J usage is TRBJ2-1, with 10 positions matching TRBD2. The CDR3 consists of 15 residues. Germline CDR1 reads SGHRS; CDR2 reads YFSETQ. The junction had 8 bases not matched to a gene; V was cut back by 6 bases and J by 5 bases. CDR3 DNA: TGCGCCAGCAAGACAGCGGGAGGGCCTGACAATGAGCAGTTCTTC. This sequence encodes CASKTAGGPDNEQFF.

The chain combines TRBV7-2 with TRBJ1-2, with 8 bases identical to TRBD1. The CDR3 extends over 15 amino acids. From germline, CDR1 is SGHTA and CDR2 FQGNSA. Unmatched junction bases numbered 9, after V lost 5 bases and J lost 4 bases. The CDR3 sequence: CASSPTQGAAYGYTF. CDR3 nucleotide sequence: TGTGCCAGCAGCCCAACCCAGGGGGCCGCCTATGGCTACACCTTC. Full variable domain (outside the CDR3, taken from reference TRBV7-2 and TRBJ1-2): GAGVSQSPSNKVTEKGKDVELRCDPISGHTALYWYRQSLGQGLEFLIYFQGNSAPDKSGLPSDRFSAERTGGSVSTLTIQRTQQEDSAVYLCASSPTQGAAYGYTFGSGTRLTVV.

CDR3 region: CASSYTSGRATEQFF. DNA for the CDR3: TGTGCCAGCAGTTACACAAGCGGGAGGGCCACTGAGCAGTTCTTC. J is TRBJ2-1 and V is TRBV6-6; 10 nucleotides agree with TRBD2. V was pared by 2 bases and J by 9 bases, with 7 bases of the junction left unmatched. The germline gives CDR1 MNHNY, CDR2 SVGAGI (reference sequence). The CDR3 extends over 15 amino acids.

V gene TRBV18 combines with J gene TRBJ2-2; 12 nucleotides match TRBD1. The J segment lost 6 bases and the V segment lost 4 bases, leaving 6 bases of the junction unmatched. The CDR3 totals 16 residues. Germline V lookup: CDR1 KGHSH, CDR2 LQKENI. CDR3 sequence: CASSLLGQGAAGELFF. CDR3 in DNA: TGTGCCAGCTCACTGTTGGGACAGGGGGCCGCCGGGGAGCTGTTTTTT.

This clone was detected once. V and J are TRBV28 and TRBJ2-7; D is uncertain. Per germline, CDR1 MDHEN and CDR2 SYDVKM. The CDR3 consists of 12 residues. V was shortened by 8 bases and J by 2 bases, with 10 bases between the two germline ends. The CDR3 nucleotides are TGTGCCAGCGGTCTCGCCCCCTACGAGCAGTACTTC. This sequence encodes CASGLAPYEQYF. Filled out from reference TRBV28 and TRBJ2-7, the complete variable domain reads DVKVTQSSRYLVKRTGEKVFLECVQDMDHENMFWYRQDPGLGLRLIYFSYDVKMKEKGDIPEGYSVSREKKERFSLILESASTNQTSMYLCASGLAPYEQYFGPGTRLTVT.

J is TRBJ1-1 and V is TRBV5-4, with TRBD1 matching 9 bases. V trimming: 6 bases; J trimming: 3 bases; junction bases outside the gene matches: 18. The CDR3 is 18 amino acids. Per the germline V gene, CDR1 is SGHNT and CDR2 is YYREEE (reference sequence). CDR3 in amino acids: CASTPSGQGGGRDTEAFF. CDR3 in DNA: TGTGCCAGCACCCCCTCGGGACAGGGAGGCGGTAGAGACACTGAAGCTTTCTTT. The entire variable domain, with the rest obtained from reference TRBV5-4 and TRBJ1-1, is as follows: ETGVTQSPTHLIKTRGQQVTLRCSSQSGHNTVSWYQQALGQGPQFIFQYYREEENGRGNFPPRFSGLQFPNYSSELNVNALELDDSALYLCASTPSGQGGGRDTEAFFGQGTRLTVV.

J is TRBJ2-5 and V is TRBV2; TRBD2 is a possible D gene (6 bases). Gene TRBJ2-7 matches the end of the DNA better, so the J call may be wrong. Germline V CDR1 and CDR2: SNHLY, FYNNEI. The CDR3 extends over 13 amino acids. CDR3 DNA: TGTGCCAGCAACACGGGAGTGGACTACGAGCAGTACTTC. Amino acid sequence: CASNTGVDYEQYF.

The chain couples TRBV30 to TRBJ1-4; D unresolved. V was trimmed by 4 bases and J by 7 bases, leaving 13 bases between them. The CDR3 is 13 residues long. Germline CDR1 GTSNPN, CDR2 SVGIG (reference sequence). The DNA of the CDR3 is TGTGCCTGGACGAGGGAGTTGGGTGAAAAACTGTTTTTT. This gives the protein CAWTRELGEKLFF.

The V and J genes are TRBV28 and TRBJ2-7; 8 nucleotides agree with TRBD1. The V and J ends lost 5 bases and 5 bases, in that order; junction bases with no gene match: 11. Germline CDR1 MDHEN, CDR2 SYDVKM. The CDR3 is 15 residues long. CDR3 DNA sequence: TGTGCCAGCAGTGGTCGGACAGGGCTGGGAAACGAGCAGTACTTC. This gives the protein CASSGRTGLGNEQYF.

V gene TRBV18 combines with J gene TRBJ2-2, with D uncertain. V was cut by 1 base and J by 7 bases, with 13 bases left in between. This CDR3 has 15 residues. Germline V gene lookup returns CDR1 KGHSH and CDR2 LQKENI. CDR3 residues: CASSPLGPPGGELFF. In DNA, the CDR3 is TGTGCCAGCTCACCACTCGGACCACCTGGCGGGGAGCTGTTTTTT. The whole variable domain, filled in from reference TRBV18 and TRBJ2-2, reads NAGVMQNPRHLVRRRGQEARLRCSPMKGHSHVYWYRQLPEEGLKFMVYLQKENIIDESGMPKERFSAEFPKEGPSILRIQQVVRGDSAAYFCASSPLGPPGGELFFGEGSRLTVL.

The V and J genes are TRBV6-6 and TRBJ1-3; D call uncertain. V lost 7 bases and J lost 6, with 13 bases in between. The CDR3 loop spans 13 amino acids. The germline V gene has CDR1 MNHNY and CDR2 SVGAGI (reference sequence). CDR3 region: CASTPPGENTIYF. The CDR3 region has the DNA TGTGCCAGCACCCCACCAGGTGAAAACACCATATATTTT.

In its sample, this clone was seen once. The J gene is TRBJ2-2, the V gene TRBV19, with 8 bases lining up with TRBD2. The CDR3 covers 17 residues. The V and J ends lost 5 bases and 0 bases, in that order; junction bases with no gene match: 8. Per the germline V gene, CDR1 is LNHDA and CDR2 is SQIVND (reference sequence). DNA of the CDR3: TGTGCCAGTAGTGGTATACGAGCGGGAGCGAACACCGGGGAGCTGTTTTTT. It translates to CASSGIRAGANTGELFF.

There are a few counts of this clone. The chain carries TRBV18 and TRBJ1-5; D remains unclear. There are 15 residues in the CDR3. Germline assignment: CDR1 KGHSH and CDR2 LQKENI. V was trimmed by 2 bases and J by 0 bases, leaving 8 bases between them. The CDR3 nucleotides are TGTGCCAGCTCACCAACCGAGAATAGCAATCAGCCCCAGCATTTT. Translated: CASSPTENSNQPQHF.